This T cell receptor beta chain derives from a study of shared T cell receptors in the human thymus. The data were produced by immunoSEQ multiplex PCR, yet TCRdb's version contains in-frame clones alone and is incomplete. The sample includes roughly 550,000 clones, 75% to 85% of them seen just once. Per the germline V gene, CDR1 is SQVTM and CDR2 is ANQGSEA. Trimming left V 5 bases short and J 0 bases short, with 14 bases between. This CDR3 contains 14 residues. The same sample was also studied in work on human thymus T cells. As that study records: Thymus tissue for the work was resected from patients undergoing corrective heart surgery.

The V call is TRBV29-1, the J call TRBJ2-7, with D perhaps matching TRBD2 (7 bases). The receptor was isolated from a boy in the first two years of life with a congenital heart defect. Sample: thymocytes. The CDR3 protein is CSVRGGMSSYEQYF. The CDR3 nucleotides read TGCAGCGTTAGGGGGGGGATGAGCTCCTACGAGCAGTACTTC.